The next 2 T cell receptor beta chains were all read from a single sample in a study of glioma-infiltrating T cells after dendritic cell vaccination. Sequenced by immunoSEQ multiplex PCR; TCRdb stores in-frame clones only, minus some. The table shows under 130,000 clones, with 81% occurring only once. The sample here was blood, taken before dendritic cell vaccination. These receptors came from a human donor with glioblastoma.

V and J are TRBV18 and TRBJ2-3; the D is unclear. CDR1 is KGHSH and CDR2 is LQKENI in the germline V gene. This CDR3 is 14 amino acids long. Deletions cut 0 bases from V and 4 bases from J, with 8 bases between. CDR3 coding DNA: TGTGCCAGCTCACCACCGTCTATTTCAGATACGCAGTATTTT. Translation: CASSPPSISDTQYF. The full variable domain, its missing parts supplied by reference TRBV18 and TRBJ2-3, is NAGVMQNPRHLVRRRGQEARLRCSPMKGHSHVYWYRQLPEEGLKFMVYLQKENIIDESGMPKERFSAEFPKEGPSILRIQQVVRGDSAAYFCASSPPSISDTQYFGPGTRLTVL.

This clone was counted only a few times. The V gene is TRBV7-2, the J gene TRBJ2-4; D gene uncertain. Germline values: CDR1 SGHTA, CDR2 FQGNSA. CDR3 length equals 14 residues. V lost 1 base and J lost 8, with 12 bases in between. The CDR3 loop is CASSLVGRVDIQYF. Here the CDR3 DNA reads TGTGCCAGCAGCTTAGTGGGTCGGGTTGACATTCAGTACTTC.